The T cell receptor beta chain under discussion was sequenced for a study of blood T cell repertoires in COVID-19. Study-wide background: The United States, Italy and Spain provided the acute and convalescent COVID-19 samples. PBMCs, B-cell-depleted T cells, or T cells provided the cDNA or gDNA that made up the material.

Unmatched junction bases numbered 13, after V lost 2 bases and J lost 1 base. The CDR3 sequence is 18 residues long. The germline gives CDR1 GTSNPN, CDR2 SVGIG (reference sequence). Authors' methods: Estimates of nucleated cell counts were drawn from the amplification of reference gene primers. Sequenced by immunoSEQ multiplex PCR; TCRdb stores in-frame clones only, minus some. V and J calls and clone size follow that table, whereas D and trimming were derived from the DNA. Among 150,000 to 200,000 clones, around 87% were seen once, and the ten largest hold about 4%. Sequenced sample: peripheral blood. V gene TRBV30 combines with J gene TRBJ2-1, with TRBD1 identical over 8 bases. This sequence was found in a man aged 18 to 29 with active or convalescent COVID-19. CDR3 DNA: TGTGCCTGGAGTCCCGGGACAGGTAGAGGTATTTCCTACAATGAGCAGTTCTTC. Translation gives CAWSPGTGRGISYNEQFF.